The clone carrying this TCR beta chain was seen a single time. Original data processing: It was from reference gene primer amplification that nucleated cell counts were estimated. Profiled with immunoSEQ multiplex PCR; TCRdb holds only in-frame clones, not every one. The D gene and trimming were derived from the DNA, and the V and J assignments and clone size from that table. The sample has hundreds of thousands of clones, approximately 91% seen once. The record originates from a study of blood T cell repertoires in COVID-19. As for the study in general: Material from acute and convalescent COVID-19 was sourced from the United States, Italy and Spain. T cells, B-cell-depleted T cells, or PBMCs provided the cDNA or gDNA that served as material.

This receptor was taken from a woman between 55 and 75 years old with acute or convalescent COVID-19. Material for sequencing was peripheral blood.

CDR3 nucleotides: TGTGCCAGCAGCCGGGACACCGAGCAGTACTTC. Translating it yields CASSRDTEQYF. V gene TRBV7-2 combines with J gene TRBJ2-7, with a weak D call TRBD1 (6 bases). Trimming pared 5 bases from V and 6 bases from J, leaving 8 bases between. This CDR3 is 11 amino acids long. Germline CDR1 is SGHTA and CDR2 is FQGNSA. The entire variable domain, with the rest obtained from reference TRBV7-2 and TRBJ2-7, is as follows: GAGVSQSPSNKVTEKGKDVELRCDPISGHTALYWYRQSLGQGLEFLIYFQGNSAPDKSGLPSDRFSAERTGGSVSTLTIQRTQQEDSAVYLCASSRDTEQYFGPGTRLTVT.